The T cell receptor (beta chain) under discussion was sequenced for a study of shared clonotypes between healthy human individuals. Profiling relied on immunoSEQ multiplex PCR, and the TCRdb table lists in-frame clones only, not all of them. This table has roughly 2.6 million clones, more than 80% appearing once. This clone was seen a few times. Its target is not known. Study results and limitations: Generally, estimated richness proved larger in naive subsets than it did in memory subsets.

The receptor's source is a man aged 18 to 35 in good health. The specimen was naive CD4+ T cells sorted from blood. Subset specified: CD45RA+ positively selected.

The CDR3 bases are TGTGCCAGCAGTGAAGACAGGGGGCGACCTGAAGCTTTCTTT. Residues: CASSEDRGRPEAFF. The genes are TRBV2 and TRBJ1-1; TRBD1 agrees at 9 bases. Germline V lookup: CDR1 SNHLY, CDR2 FYNNEI. This CDR3 is 14 amino acids long. With V trimmed by 1 base and J by 6 bases, 3 bases remained unmatched.